This T cell receptor (beta chain) appears in the sequencing data of a study of beta chain features in type 1 diabetes (dated by TCRdb to between 2018 and 2020). Concerning the study at large: Mean age, gender distribution, total cell number and subset yield were not different between patients and healthy donors. Across all samples, 107,917,701 sorted cells were examined, and cell number per subset correlated strongly with RNA yield. In the study, recently diagnosed type 1 diabetes patients and matched healthy donors were compared on the TCRB repertoires of their sorted circulating CD4+ T cell subsets. Naive and central memory subsets were obtained from all 30 or so donors, but regulatory and stem cell-like memory subsets were isolated from only 8 patients and 8 healthy donors. The paper's findings and limits, for the study overall: Sequencing cDNA rather than genomic DNA could over-represent highly expressing activated cells, although activation and CD3 levels did not differ between groups. PCR may preferentially amplify shorter templates, but because patient and control samples were amplified and corrected together, any resulting skew would affect both groups equally. Naive, central memory and regulatory TCRB repertoires appeared to be more similar among patients than among healthy donors. In all four CD4+ subsets, TCRB CDR3 length was moderately but significantly shorter in type 1 diabetes patients. HLA sub-analyses involved small numbers of individuals, so any influence of HLA type on TCRB rearrangement remained unresolved. At VDJ recombination sites, type 1 diabetes patients had fewer insertions and more deleted nucleotides, which implies abnormalities in thymic rearrangement.

As for this clone: Its antigen remains undetermined. The input lacks base qualities; no much larger clone sits a single base away.

Measured from the cysteine to the phenylalanine, the CDR3 is 16 residues long. Just CDR3 DNA is preserved here, 48 bases in frame from base 1. The germline V gene sets CDR1 to SGHTA and CDR2 to FQGTGA. V loses 4 bases, J loses 0 bases, and the germline ends lie 12 bases apart. A single peripheral blood draw of around 120 mL on average was collected from each donor into heparinised tubes. A BD FACSAria II was used to sort naive, central memory, regulatory and stem cell-like memory CD4+ T cells with a panel that included CD45RO, CCR7, CD25, CD127, CD95 and CD27. Every sorted population had a purity above 98%. PBMCs were isolated immediately by Lymphoprep density gradient centrifugation and stained directly without culture. Samples were stained and sorted in pairs, with one healthy donor and one patient per experiment, so that batch effects were minimized. The High Capacity cDNA Reverse Transcription Kit was used to reverse transcribe all of the isolated RNA, meaning that expressed TCRB transcripts were what got sequenced. Deep immunoSEQ sequencing was applied to naive, central memory and regulatory T cell samples, giving an average of about 3.7 million total reads per sample. After sorted cells were lysed in RLT buffer, RNA was extracted with DNase-treated RNeasy Micro or Mini kits, with the choice depending on cell number. To prevent cross-contamination, every cell subset was processed on its own, while patient and healthy donor samples were processed together. Using the immunoSEQ multiplex PCR, TCRB sequences were amplified from cDNA into 87-bp fragments spanning the CDR3 region. Amplicons were sequenced on the Illumina HiSeq platform. The study's processing was this. PCR bias was corrected computationally using synthetic template baselines, and reads within Hamming distance 2 were collapsed, with unmergeable singletons discarded. Reads were aligned against IMGT so that V, D and J genes, CDR3 length and insertions or deletions at six rearrangement sites could be assigned. Within each subset, clonotype counts were normalized to sorted cell number, after which true diversity and Gini coefficients were computed with the tcR R package. The overlap coefficient, calculated on TCRB nucleotide sequences, was used to measure repertoire sharing. This immuneACCESS table, as held by TCRdb, lists in-frame sequences with V and J called but not all clones. Of the missing ones, under half trace to an unresolved V gene in checked studies; the others have no known cause. V and J calls and clone size are as listed in that table; D and trimming were resolved from the DNA. The sample table shows 150,000 or so clones, and roughly a tenth are seen once. Roughly 0.7% of the sample is held by the ten biggest clonotypes.

The V gene is TRBV7-3 and the J gene is TRBJ2-2; the D gene cannot be named for sure. The sequenced sample consisted of central memory CD4+ T cells from blood. This receptor was obtained from a man younger than 35 in good health. CDR3 region: CASSSNGRTNTGELFF. The sequence in DNA is TGTGCCAGCAGCTCAAACGGCAGGACGAACACCGGGGAGCTGTTTTTT.